Presented here are 24 T cell receptor beta chains from one specimen sequenced in a study of blood T cell repertoires in COVID-19. Measured with immunoSEQ multiplex PCR; TCRdb has only the in-frame clones, and not every one. The sample holds a few hundred thousand clones, approximately 89% seen once. Sequenced sample: PBMCs or T cells enriched from blood (not recorded which). All receptors derive from a middle-aged woman who had recovered from COVID-19.

This sequence joins TRBV4-3 and TRBJ1-1; no clear D gene. Germline V gene sequence: CDR1 LGHNA, CDR2 YSLEER. This CDR3 spans 15 amino acids. Trimming took 1 base from V and 6 from J, leaving 15 bases between them. Here the CDR3 reads CASSQGTGSRAEAFF. In nucleotides, the CDR3 is TGCGCCAGCAGCCAAGGGACGGGATCGAGGGCTGAAGCTTTCTTT.

The CDR3 region has the DNA TGTGCCAGCAGTCCCGGCCAAGAGACCCAGTACTTC. This encodes CASSPGQETQYF. V is TRBV7-2 and J is TRBJ2-5; D not certain. The CDR3 has 12 amino acids. Germline lookup yields CDR1 SGHTA and CDR2 FQGNSA. V was shortened by 6 bases and J by 1 base, with 6 bases between the two germline ends. Filled out from reference TRBV7-2 and TRBJ2-5, the complete variable domain reads GAGVSQSPSNKVTEKGKDVELRCDPISGHTALYWYRQSLGQGLEFLIYFQGNSAPDKSGLPSDRFSAERTGGSVSTLTIQRTQQEDSAVYLCASSPGQETQYFGPGTRLLVL.

The chain is built from TRBV3-1 (or the pseudogene TRBV3-2) and TRBJ1-2; TRBD1 agrees at 7 bases. Germline assignment: CDR1 LGHDT and CDR2 YNNKEL (reference sequence). The CDR3 totals 17 residues. With V trimmed by 0 bases and J by 5 bases, 12 bases remained unmatched. The CDR3 here is CASSQEGLGDRKYGYTF. In DNA form, the CDR3 reads TGTGCCAGCAGCCAAGAGGGGTTAGGGGACAGAAAATATGGCTACACCTTC.

The V call is TRBV5-1, the J call TRBJ2-5; 12 nucleotides agree with TRBD2. The CDR3 has 15 residues. Germline CDR1 SGHRS, CDR2 YFSETQ. V gave up 5 bases and J gave up 4 bases; unmatched junction bases: 6. DNA for the CDR3: TGCGCCAGCAGTCCCCTAGCGGGGGGGCTAGAGACCCAGTACTTC. Protein: CASSPLAGGLETQYF.

The chain is built from TRBV7-9 and TRBJ1-2; unclear D gene. This CDR3 has 14 residues. Between the trimmed V and J ends, which lost 1 base and 4 bases, there was a span of 10 bases. Germline CDR1 is SEHNR and CDR2 is FQNEAQ (reference sequence). The CDR3 reads CASSLGEETYGYTF. CDR3 DNA: TGTGCCAGCAGCTTAGGCGAGGAAACCTATGGCTACACCTTC.

CDR3 bases: TGTGCCAGCAGCCCGCCCCTGGGCCTCGCCTACGAGCAGTACTTC. It encodes CASSPPLGLAYEQYF. The chain couples TRBV3-1 (or the pseudogene TRBV3-2) to TRBJ2-7, with D hard to call. Between the trimmed V and J ends, which lost 4 bases and 2 bases, there was a span of 15 bases. Per germline, CDR1 LGHDT and CDR2 YNNKEL (reference sequence). This CDR3 has 15 residues.

The genes are TRBV20-1 and TRBJ2-6, with D unclear. Germline CDR1 is DFQATT and CDR2 is SNEGSKA (reference sequence). V was shortened by 3 bases and J by 0 bases, with 6 bases between the two germline ends. The CDR3 is 14 residues long. The CDR3 reads CSASSLSGANVLTF. In nucleotides, the CDR3 is TGCAGTGCTAGTTCCCTCTCTGGGGCCAACGTCCTGACTTTC.

V usage is TRBV19 and J usage is TRBJ2-7, with D tentatively TRBD1 (8 bases). This CDR3 has 15 amino acids. Germline CDR1 LNHDA, CDR2 SQIVND (reference sequence). V lost 3 bases to trimming and J lost 5 bases, with 17 bases between them. For the CDR3, the DNA is TGTGCCAGTAGTATTCAGCGGGACAGGCCCCACGAGCAGTACTTC. Translation: CASSIQRDRPHEQYF.

The chain combines TRBV2 with TRBJ2-7, with D possibly being TRBD1 (7 bases). The CDR3 is 14 amino acids. Looked up from germline, CDR1 is SNHLY and CDR2 is FYNNEI. The DNA for the CDR3 is TGTGCTAAGCAGGGGAGCCAGGGGGGCTACGAGCAGTACTTC. It codes for CAKQGSQGGYEQYF.

The chain is built from TRBV30 and TRBJ2-3; possibly TRBD1 for D (5 bases). CDR3 length: 15 amino acids. Per the germline V gene, CDR1 is GTSNPN and CDR2 is SVGIG (reference sequence). Trimming left V 4 bases short and J 2 bases short, with 16 bases between. In nucleotides, the CDR3 is TGTGCCTGGAAAAGGGGATACGGTAACACAGATACGCAGTATTTT. Its translation: CAWKRGYGNTDTQYF.

The chain employs TRBV12-1 and TRBJ2-1; the table gives TRBD2 as D, unverified against the DNA. TRBV12-1 has pseudogene status. The CDR3 totals 16 residues. The CDR3 region has the DNA TGTGCCAGCAGCTCCGTTGGACTAGCGGGTGTCGATGAGCAGTTCTTC. Translating gives CASSSVGLAGVDEQFF.

The chain is built from TRBV20-1 and TRBJ1-1; 7 positions agree with TRBD1. Germline values: CDR1 DFQATT, CDR2 SNEGSKA (reference sequence). The CDR3 has 12 residues. J was trimmed by 5 bases and V by 3 bases; bases with no gene match: 3. CDR3: CSASKGATEAFF. In DNA, the CDR3 is TGCAGTGCTAGTAAGGGGGCAACTGAAGCTTTCTTT.

V usage is TRBV9 and J usage is TRBJ2-1; D is possibly TRBD2 (5 bases). Trimming removed 3 bases at V and 7 bases at J, with 14 bases between. The CDR3 consists of 14 residues. The V gene's germline CDR1 is SGDLS and CDR2 YYNGEE. The CDR3 sequence: CASSGLSGRNEQFF. The CDR3 bases are TGTGCCAGCAGCGGACTGAGTGGGAGAAATGAGCAGTTCTTC.

This clone was counted once. This sequence joins TRBV7-2 and TRBJ2-1; TRBD2 aligns across 10 bases. The CDR3 loop spans 16 amino acids. The junction had 3 bases not matched to a gene; V was cut back by 4 bases and J by 0 bases. Looked up from germline, CDR1 is SGHTA and CDR2 is FQGNSA. CDR3 DNA: TGTGCCAGCAGCTCGGGACTAGCGAGCTCCTACAATGAGCAGTTCTTC. This encodes CASSSGLASSYNEQFF.

The chain employs TRBV12-3 or TRBV12-4 and TRBJ2-7; tentative D call: TRBD1 (6 bases). This CDR3 is 13 amino acids long. Trimming shortened V by 5 bases and J by 3 bases, and 11 bases separated the two germline ends. The CDR3 DNA is TGTGCCAGCAGTGCGGACAGAAACTACGAGCAGTACTTC. This codes for CASSADRNYEQYF.

V and J are TRBV2 and TRBJ2-5, with TRBD2 matching 12 bases. The CDR3 runs to 16 residues. Unmatched junction bases numbered 10, after V lost 6 bases and J lost 5 bases. Per germline, CDR1 SNHLY and CDR2 FYNNEI. Here the CDR3 DNA reads TGTGCCAGCAGCCACTGGACTAGCGGGATGTCGGAGACCCAGTACTTC. Its protein product is CASSHWTSGMSETQYF.

In DNA, the CDR3 is TGTGCCAGCAGGAGAGAGGGGGATGACGAGCAGTACTTC. The encoded protein is CASRREGDDEQYF. The chain uses TRBV7-9 and TRBJ2-7; maybe TRBD1 (6 bases). The germline gives CDR1 SEHNR, CDR2 FQNEAQ (reference sequence). CDR3 length: 13 residues. Deletions cut 6 bases from V and 5 bases from J, with 14 bases between.

CDR3 DNA sequence: TGTGCCAGCAGGAAAACGGACAGGGGGAATCCCCTCCACTTT. It codes for CASRKTDRGNPLHF. V is TRBV7-9 and J is TRBJ1-6, with 10 bases aligning to TRBD1. V trimming: 6 bases; J trimming: 13 bases; junction bases outside the gene matches: 9. The CDR3 covers 14 residues. CDR1 and CDR2 (germline): SEHNR, FQNEAQ (reference sequence).

The V and J genes are TRBV7-2 and TRBJ1-2; 7 bases map to TRBD1. Per germline, CDR1 SGHTA and CDR2 FQGNSA. V shed 5 bases and J 4 bases; nucleotides not matched to a gene: 10. This CDR3 region has 15 residues. The CDR3 bases are TGTGCCAGCAGCCAAGGGACAGCCCACACCTATGGCTACACCTTC. This codes for CASSQGTAHTYGYTF. The complete variable domain, with remaining parts taken from reference TRBV7-2 and TRBJ1-2, reads GAGVSQSPSNKVTEKGKDVELRCDPISGHTALYWYRQSLGQGLEFLIYFQGNSAPDKSGLPSDRFSAERTGGSVSTLTIQRTQQEDSAVYLCASSQGTAHTYGYTFGSGTRLTVV.

The chain recombines TRBV19 with TRBJ2-7; D may be TRBD1 (5 bases). CDR3 length: 15 amino acids. The V gene lost 5 bases and the J gene lost 0 bases, with 14 bases spanning the gap. The V gene's germline CDR1 is LNHDA and CDR2 SQIVND (reference sequence). This chain's CDR3 is CASSVDSLSSYEQYF. CDR3 DNA: TGTGCCAGTAGTGTTGACAGCTTAAGCTCCTACGAGCAGTACTTC.

The chain links TRBV10-2 to TRBJ2-3; 10 bases match TRBD2. This CDR3 has 19 amino acids. Per germline, CDR1 WSHSY and CDR2 SAAADI. Losses at the gene ends were 3 bases for V and 2 bases for J; bases not matched to a gene: 14. CDR3 DNA: TGCGCCAGCAGTGACTCTGCCACTCTAGCGGGGGAATCCACAGATACGCAGTATTTT. This codes for CASSDSATLAGESTDTQYF.

This clone was recorded a few times. The gene calls are TRBV7-3 and TRBJ2-7; 10 nucleotides line up with TRBD1. Germline V gives CDR1 SGHTA, CDR2 FQGTGA. V was pared by 4 bases and J by 2 bases, with 5 bases of the junction left unmatched. CDR3 length: 15 residues. The CDR3 nucleotides are TGTGCCAGCAGCTCGGGGGGACAGGGGCCCTACGAGCAGTACTTC. Protein: CASSSGGQGPYEQYF.

V and J are TRBV5-1 and TRBJ1-1; 7 bases are shared with TRBD1. Trimming cost V 0 bases and J 0 bases; bases outside gene matches: 11. Germline V lookup: CDR1 SGHRS, CDR2 YFSETQ. The CDR3 spans 18 residues. CDR3 amino acids: CASSLVPQGIAVNTEAFF. The CDR3 DNA follows: TGCGCCAGCAGCTTGGTACCACAGGGGATAGCGGTGAACACTGAAGCTTTCTTT.

V gene TRBV7-2 combines with J gene TRBJ1-4, with a tentative D call TRBD1 (5 bases). Germline loops: CDR1 SGHTA, CDR2 FQGNSA. The CDR3 sequence is 13 residues long. V lost 5 bases and J 7 bases, leaving 11 bases between the germline ends. For the CDR3, the DNA is TGTGCCAGCAGCGGGGGGGGAGGTGAAAAACTGTTTTTT. Amino acid sequence: CASSGGGGEKLFF.